Presented here are 18 T cell receptor beta chains from one specimen sequenced in a study of human T cells and chemical hapten exposure. TCRdb independently ran MiXCR on the RACE reads; one entry per CDR3 protein. This sample has about 120,000 distinct CDR3 sequences; approximately 15% occur once, and the top ten carry around 2.7%. Time point of the sample: pre-sensitization, week 0. Treatment meaning: therapeutic diphenylcyclopropenone sensitization with weekly scalp DPC. Sample: whole blood, taken in connection with sensitization to the hapten diphenylcyclopropenone (DPC). Receptor source: a woman between 18 and 29 years old with alopecia areata. Some clones in this sample may be carry-over from other donors' samples.

The V gene is TRBV20-1, the J gene TRBJ1-3; D is ambiguous. Germline V gene sequence: CDR1 DFQATT, CDR2 SNEGSKA (reference sequence). The CDR3 is 15 amino acids. Trimming took off 0 bases at V and 0 bases at J, with 9 bases between the two ends. CDR3 in DNA: TGCAGTGCTAGAGATCACGGGCACTCTGGAAACACCATATATTTT. This sequence encodes CSARDHGHSGNTIYF.

This clonotype was observed a few times. The gene calls are TRBV4-1 and TRBJ1-4; no clear D. Germline-derived CDR1 and CDR2 are MGHRA and YSYEKL. V lost 2 bases, J lost 0 bases, and 10 bases lay in between. CDR3 length: 16 amino acids. The DNA for the CDR3 is TGCGCCAGCAGCCAACGGAAGATTGCAACTAATGAAAAACTGTTTTTT. It translates to CASSQRKIATNEKLFF.

The V and J genes are TRBV5-4 and TRBJ2-3; TRBD1 agrees at 9 bases. CDR1 is SGHNT and CDR2 is YYREEE in the germline V gene (reference sequence). J was trimmed by 5 bases and V by 5 bases; bases with no gene match: 9. The CDR3 loop spans 15 amino acids. CDR3 protein: CASSGTGRRGDTQYF. The CDR3 DNA sequence: TGTGCCAGCAGTGGGACAGGGAGGAGGGGAGATACGCAGTATTTT.

The V gene is TRBV9, the J gene TRBJ2-3, with 7 bases identical to TRBD2. The length of the CDR3 is 14 residues. Germline CDR1 is SGDLS and CDR2 is YYNGEE. After removal of 0 bases from V and 6 bases from J, the junction contained 4 bases not matched to a gene. The DNA of the CDR3 is TGTGCCAGCAGCGTAGGGACTAGTACGGATACGCAGTATTTT. This translates into CASSVGTSTDTQYF.

This clonotype was found many times. The chain combines TRBV6-6 with TRBJ1-4; no firm D call. This CDR3 region has 16 residues. Trimming removed 0 bases from V and 8 bases from J, with 16 bases in between. Germline V gene lookup returns CDR1 MNHNY and CDR2 SVGAGI (reference sequence). The CDR3 is CASSYSIGAEFEKLFF. CDR3 nucleotides: TGTGCCAGCAGTTACTCGATCGGAGCCGAATTCGAAAAACTGTTTTTT.

The chain uses TRBV4-2 and TRBJ1-4; 7 bases line up with TRBD1. The CDR3 runs 16 residues. J gave up 6 bases and V 1 base, and 8 bases lay outside the gene matches. Per germline, CDR1 LGHNA and CDR2 YNFKEQ. CDR3 DNA sequence: TGTGCCAGCAGCCAAGTCAGGGGACAGATCGATGAAAAACTGTTTTTT. Protein sequence: CASSQVRGQIDEKLFF.

V gene TRBV29-1 combines with J gene TRBJ2-7; D uncertain. CDR1 and CDR2 from the germline V gene are SQVTM and ANQGSEA. CDR3 length equals 12 residues. V lost 0 bases, J lost 1 base, and 4 bases lay in between. CDR3 DNA: TGCAGCGTTGAAGACGTATCCTACGAGCAGTACTTC. This translates into CSVEDVSYEQYF.

This clonotype was observed a handful of times. The V gene is TRBV2, the J gene TRBJ2-7; no clear D gene. V lost 6 bases and J lost 2, with 11 bases in between. This CDR3 has 13 residues. Germline CDR1 and CDR2: SNHLY and FYNNEI. In DNA, the CDR3 is TGTGCCAGCAGAGAAAGTGGCGCCTACGAGCAGTACTTC. Translation: CASRESGAYEQYF.

The table lists this clonotype with a few counts. The genes are TRBV5-1 and TRBJ2-1, with D possibly called TRBD1 or TRBD2 (5 bases each). Trimming removed 4 bases from V and 0 bases from J, with 14 bases in between. This CDR3 has 16 residues. Germline assignment: CDR1 SGHRS and CDR2 YFSETQ. CDR3 coding DNA: TGCGCCAGCAGCGCTGGGGACGGATCCTCCTACAATGAGCAGTTCTTC. It translates to CASSAGDGSSYNEQFF.

This clonotype was seen at least ten times. The chain joins TRBV27 to TRBJ2-5; 8 positions agree with TRBD1. This CDR3 has 12 residues. CDR1 MNHEY and CDR2 SMNVEV come from the germline V gene (reference sequence). Trimming took 6 bases from V and 5 from J; bases not matched to a gene: 2. The CDR3 nucleotides read TGTGCCAGCAGAGGACAGGGTGAGACCCAGTACTTC. This sequence encodes CASRGQGETQYF.

This rearrangement joins TRBV29-1 to TRBJ2-4; no firm D call. Per germline, CDR1 SQVTM and CDR2 ANQGSEA. Trimming stripped 3 bases from V and 15 bases from J, with 9 bases between. This CDR3 is 9 amino acids long. In nucleotides, the CDR3 is TGCAGCGTTGATGTGGTTCCGTACTTC. Amino acids: CSVDVVPYF.

This clonotype was recorded a few times. The genes are TRBV4-3 and TRBJ2-2, with D unclear. V lost 0 bases, J lost 6 bases, and 5 bases lay in between. Looked up from germline, CDR1 is LGHNA and CDR2 is YSLEER. The CDR3 is 13 residues long. In nucleotides, the CDR3 is TGCGCCAGCAGCCAAGAATCGGCCGGGGAGCTGTTTTTT. This sequence encodes CASSQESAGELFF.

The J gene is TRBJ2-2, the V gene TRBV24-1; D unclear. V dropped 4 bases and J dropped 7 bases, with 9 bases sitting between them. Germline CDR1 reads KGHDR; CDR2 reads SFDVKD. This CDR3 contains 13 residues. CDR3 residues: CATSDRFGGELFF. The CDR3 DNA sequence: TGTGCCACCAGTGACCGGTTTGGCGGGGAGCTGTTTTTT.

The chain employs TRBV27 and TRBJ1-2; unclear D gene. CDR1 and CDR2 (germline): MNHEY, SMNVEV (reference sequence). V lost 6 bases, J lost 5 bases, and 7 bases lay in between. The CDR3 sequence is 11 residues long. CDR3 amino acids: CASRKGYGYTF. The DNA for the CDR3 is TGTGCCAGCAGAAAGGGATATGGCTACACCTTC.

V usage is TRBV6-5 and J usage is TRBJ1-4; 9 nucleotides match TRBD1. Germline-derived CDR1 and CDR2 are MNHEY and SVGAGI. This CDR3 comprises 15 residues. V shed 0 bases, J shed 8 bases, and the junction held 4 bases outside the gene matches. The CDR3 is CASSYSGQGQEKLFF. The CDR3 nucleotides are TGTGCCAGCAGTTACTCGGGACAGGGCCAGGAAAAACTGTTTTTT.

The sample holds many counts of this clonotype. The chain carries TRBV25-1 and TRBJ1-6, with 8 positions matching TRBD1. The germline gives CDR1 MGHDK, CDR2 SYGVNS. Germline trimming cut 3 bases from V and 10 bases from J; bases unmatched to any gene: 8. CDR3 length: 15 residues. The CDR3: CASSESGQGVSPLHF. The DNA of the CDR3 is TGTGCCAGCAGTGAGAGCGGACAGGGCGTGTCACCCCTCCACTTT.

The V gene is TRBV7-2, the J gene TRBJ2-3; a weak D match, TRBD2 (6 bases). The CDR3 spans 12 residues. The germline V gene encodes CDR1 SGHTA and CDR2 FQGNSA. Trimming left V 4 bases short and J 5 bases short, with 7 bases between. CDR3 residues: CASSYGGDTQYF. In DNA form, the CDR3 reads TGTGCCAGCAGCTACGGGGGAGATACGCAGTATTTT.

The table lists this clonotype with a few counts. The J gene is TRBJ2-3, the V gene TRBV18; D possibly corresponds to TRBD1 (6 bases). Trimming removed 3 bases from V and 5 bases from J, with 12 bases in between. The CDR3 covers 14 residues. Germline loops: CDR1 KGHSH, CDR2 LQKENI. In nucleotides, the CDR3 is TGTGCCAGCTCACCGAGCAGGGGTAAAGATACGCAGTATTTT. The encoded protein is CASSPSRGKDTQYF.